These 27 T cell receptor beta chains originate from one sample sequenced in a study of blood T cell repertoires in COVID-19. The assay was immunoSEQ multiplex PCR, and TCRdb's table has in-frame clones only and misses some. This table holds 120,000 or so clones, around 80% found once. Sequencing was carried out using peripheral blood. These receptors came from a man in his 60s with active or convalescent COVID-19.

V usage is TRBV13 and J usage is TRBJ2-1, with 9 positions matching TRBD2. Trimming took 8 bases from V and 6 from J; bases not matched to a gene: 8. Germline lookup yields CDR1 PRHDT and CDR2 FYEKMQ (reference sequence). CDR3 length equals 14 residues. The CDR3 sequence: CASLLGGRGNEQFF. CDR3 bases: TGTGCCAGCTTACTAGGCGGGAGGGGCAATGAGCAGTTCTTC.

V and J are TRBV7-9 and TRBJ2-1; 10 bases fit TRBD2. The CDR3 consists of 15 residues. The germline gives CDR1 SEHNR, CDR2 FQNEAQ (reference sequence). V lost 3 bases to trimming and J lost 8 bases; unmatched junction nucleotides: 7. The CDR3 DNA follows: TGTGCCAGCAGCTTTCTTCAGCGGGAGGGCCATGAGCAGTTCTTC. This gives the protein CASSFLQREGHEQFF.

This chain joins TRBV28 and TRBJ2-7, with 7 bases that match TRBD1. The trim removed 9 bases at V and 3 bases at J, leaving 11 bases unmatched. The CDR3 sequence is 14 residues long. Per the germline V gene, CDR1 is MDHEN and CDR2 is SYDVKM. The CDR3 DNA reads as TGTGCCAGTCTCACCCCGGGACAGCACTACGAGCAGTACTTC. Translation: CASLTPGQHYEQYF.

The V call is TRBV7-9, the J call TRBJ1-1; a weak D match, TRBD1 (6 bases). CDR1 SEHNR and CDR2 FQNEAQ come from the germline V gene (reference sequence). The germline V and J ends were trimmed by 2 bases and 4 bases, with 20 bases remaining between them. This CDR3 comprises 17 residues. The CDR3 reads CASSLSAGAKSGTEAFF. As DNA, the CDR3 is TGTGCCAGCAGCTTATCAGCAGGGGCTAAATCGGGCACTGAAGCTTTCTTT.

The chain joins TRBV19 to TRBJ2-1, with 12 nucleotides matching TRBD2. The length of the CDR3 is 16 residues. Trimming at V came to 3 bases and at J to 8 bases, leaving 8 bases not matched to a gene. In germline, CDR1 is LNHDA, CDR2 SQIVND (reference sequence). The CDR3 is CASSITSGGTPHEQFF. CDR3 sequence (DNA): TGTGCCAGTAGTATCACTAGCGGGGGGACACCTCATGAGCAGTTCTTC.

The chain uses TRBV28 and TRBJ1-2; D is unclear. Trimming cost V 6 bases and J 8 bases, with 13 bases left between them. The CDR3 has 12 residues. Germline values: CDR1 MDHEN, CDR2 SYDVKM. The CDR3 reads CASSPVSFGYTF. The CDR3 DNA is TGTGCCAGCAGCCCTGTGTCGTTCGGCTACACCTTC.

J is TRBJ2-1 and V is TRBV5-1, with 10 nucleotides matching TRBD2. The CDR3 is 16 residues long. V lost 4 bases to trimming and J lost 9 bases; unmatched junction nucleotides: 13. Looked up from germline, CDR1 is SGHRS and CDR2 is YFSETQ. The CDR3 DNA reads as TGCGCCAGCAGCATCCGAGCGGGAGGGCATGGGGCTGAGCAGTTCTTC. This codes for CASSIRAGGHGAEQFF. Full variable domain (outside the CDR3, taken from reference TRBV5-1 and TRBJ2-1): KAGVTQTPRYLIKTRGQQVTLSCSPISGHRSVSWYQQTPGQGLQFLFEYFSETQRNKGNFPGRFSGRQFSNSRSEMNVSTLELGDSALYLCASSIRAGGHGAEQFFGPGTRLTVL.

CDR3 sequence: CASSLRDSAYEQYF. For the CDR3, the DNA is TGCGCCAGCAGCTTGAGGGACAGTGCCTACGAGCAGTACTTC. The J gene is TRBJ2-7, the V gene TRBV5-1; TRBD1 agrees at 7 bases. CDR3 length: 14 amino acids. V lost 1 base and J lost 2; bases outside the gene matches: 3. CDR1 and CDR2 from the germline V gene are SGHRS and YFSETQ.

The chain links TRBV30 to TRBJ2-7, with D possibly TRBD1 on 5 matching bases. Germline CDR1 and CDR2: GTSNPN and SVGIG (reference sequence). Trimming stripped 2 bases from V and 0 bases from J, with 11 bases between. This CDR3 is 14 amino acids long. The CDR3 bases are TGTGCCTGGAGTCAGGGCACCCTCTCCTACGAGCAGTACTTC. Its protein is CAWSQGTLSYEQYF.

This chain uses TRBV5-4 with TRBJ2-2; possible D gene TRBD1, 5 bases. CDR1 and CDR2 (germline): SGHNT, YYREEE (reference sequence). This CDR3 region has 16 residues. V lost 0 bases to trimming and J lost 5 bases, with 14 bases between them. The CDR3 bases are TGTGCCAGCAGCTTGGCAGGGATGGAAAGGACCGGGGAGCTGTTTTTT. Its protein is CASSLAGMERTGELFF.

The sample holds a few counts of this clone. The chain has TRBV5-6 and TRBJ2-3; D not resolved. Germline loops: CDR1 SGHDT, CDR2 YYEEEE. The CDR3 is made up of 16 amino acids. V lost 6 bases to trimming and J lost 0 bases, with 17 bases between them. The CDR3 spells CASTTLRGASTDTQYF. The CDR3 DNA is TGTGCCAGCACCACATTAAGAGGAGCGAGCACAGATACGCAGTATTTT.

The chain is built from TRBV19 and TRBJ1-5; 9 nucleotides agree with TRBD1. CDR1 and CDR2 (germline): LNHDA, SQIVND (reference sequence). CDR3 length equals 16 residues. V shed 3 bases, J shed 6 bases, and the junction held 9 bases outside the gene matches. CDR3 in DNA: TGTGCCAGTAGTATCGAACAGGGGGCAGGGGCTCAGCCCCAGCATTTT. Its protein is CASSIEQGAGAQPQHF. The full variable domain, in which reference TRBV19 and TRBJ1-5 provide the parts outside the CDR3, is DGGITQSPKYLFRKEGQNVTLSCEQNLNHDAMYWYRQDPGQGLRLIYYSQIVNDFQKGDIAEGYSVSREKKESFPLTVTSAQKNPTAFYLCASSIEQGAGAQPQHFGDGTRLSIL.

The rearrangement links TRBV19 to TRBJ2-2, with 9 bases lining up with TRBD2. The J segment lost 5 bases and the V segment lost 7 bases, leaving 8 bases of the junction unmatched. Germline V gives CDR1 LNHDA, CDR2 SQIVND (reference sequence). The CDR3 has 15 amino acids. CDR3 sequence: CASMERGVGTGELFF. CDR3 in DNA: TGTGCCAGTATGGAGCGGGGGGTCGGTACCGGGGAGCTGTTTTTT.

The rearrangement joins TRBV5-1 to TRBJ2-7, with 11 nucleotides matching TRBD2. Germline CDR1 reads SGHRS; CDR2 reads YFSETQ. This CDR3 spans 17 amino acids. The ends lost 1 base at V and 9 bases at J; junction bases unmatched: 15. CDR3 sequence (DNA): TGCGCCAGCAGCTTGAGTAAAGGGACTAGCGGTCCTACGTGGCAGTACTTC. Encoded protein: CASSLSKGTSGPTWQYF.

The chain is built from TRBV28 and TRBJ2-1; TRBD2 might be the D (5 bases). The CDR3 is 13 residues long. Germline loops: CDR1 MDHEN, CDR2 SYDVKM. Trimming removed 10 bases from V and 4 bases from J, with 14 bases in between. In DNA, the CDR3 is TGTGCCACCCATGGGGAGATATACAATGAGCAGTTCTTC. Translating it yields CATHGEIYNEQFF.

The chain employs TRBV28 and TRBJ1-3, with D tentatively TRBD1 (5 bases). Germline values: CDR1 MDHEN, CDR2 SYDVKM. Trimming took off 6 bases at V and 0 bases at J, with 15 bases between the two ends. CDR3 length: 16 residues. This CDR3 is CASRSLGGNSGNTIYF. The CDR3 DNA sequence: TGTGCCAGCAGGAGCTTGGGGGGGAACTCTGGAAACACCATATATTTT.

V gene TRBV7-7 combines with J gene TRBJ2-5; TRBD2 matches at 7 bases. With V trimmed by 3 bases and J by 3 bases, 10 bases remained unmatched. Germline loops: CDR1 SSHAT, CDR2 FNYEAQ (reference sequence). This CDR3 region has 16 residues. The CDR3 DNA reads TGTGCCAGCAGCTTGGGACCGGGCGGGAGTGAAGAGACCCAGTACTTC. This codes for CASSLGPGGSEETQYF.

The chain links TRBV7-3 to TRBJ2-2; 11 bases agree with TRBD2. V trimming: 5 bases; J trimming: 5 bases; junction bases outside the gene matches: 10. The CDR3 spans 17 residues. Germline loops: CDR1 SGHTA, CDR2 FQGTGA. The CDR3 DNA is TGTGCCAGCAGCCCAATACCGGGACTAGCGGAAACCGGGGAGCTGTTTTTT. It codes for CASSPIPGLAETGELFF.

The count of this clone is one. V is TRBV5-1 and J is TRBJ2-1, with 10 positions matching TRBD2. The germline V gene has CDR1 SGHRS and CDR2 YFSETQ. The J segment lost 4 bases and the V segment lost 3 bases, leaving 7 bases of the junction unmatched. The CDR3 totals 16 residues. CDR3 DNA sequence: TGCGCCAGCAGCTCGGTACCGACTAGCGGGTACAATGAGCAGTTCTTC. Translation: CASSSVPTSGYNEQFF.

The gene calls are TRBV5-1 and TRBJ2-4; 11 nucleotides line up with TRBD2. CDR1 and CDR2 from the germline V gene are SGHRS and YFSETQ. The CDR3 has 15 amino acids. After removal of 4 bases from V and 6 bases from J, the junction contained 6 bases not matched to a gene. Written as DNA, the CDR3 is TGCGCCAGCAGCCCCACCGGACTAGCGGGAAACATTCAGTACTTC. As protein: CASSPTGLAGNIQYF.

V and J are TRBV5-4 and TRBJ2-3; the match to TRBD2 covers 7 bases. The CDR3 sequence is 16 residues long. V shed 2 bases and J 5 bases; nucleotides not matched to a gene: 11. Germline values: CDR1 SGHNT, CDR2 YYREEE (reference sequence). The CDR3 spells CASSFLRAGGRDTQYF. CDR3 in DNA: TGTGCCAGCAGCTTTTTAAGGGCGGGCGGGAGAGATACGCAGTATTTT.

This clone was observed a handful of times. The J gene is TRBJ2-2, the V gene TRBV5-1; TRBD2 matches at 7 bases. The CDR3 runs 17 residues. Germline loops: CDR1 SGHRS, CDR2 YFSETQ. Germline trimming cut 4 bases from V and 5 bases from J; bases unmatched to any gene: 14. DNA of the CDR3: TGCGCCAGCAGCCCCCGGGAGTGGGGGGGAACGACCGGGGAGCTGTTTTTT. Translation: CASSPREWGGTTGELFF.

The chain uses TRBV28 and TRBJ1-2; D uncertain. From germline, CDR1 is MDHEN and CDR2 SYDVKM. The CDR3 runs to 13 residues. V lost 5 bases and J 7 bases, leaving 14 bases between the germline ends. CDR3 coding DNA: TGTGCCAGCAGTACCCAGGTAATCCCTGGCTACACCTTC. Its translation: CASSTQVIPGYTF.

This clone has a single count. The chain has TRBV18 and TRBJ1-1; TRBD1 matches at 7 bases. J was trimmed by 1 base and V by 5 bases; bases with no gene match: 7. Germline values: CDR1 KGHSH, CDR2 LQKENI. The CDR3 spans 15 residues. The CDR3 spells CASSFDREKNTEAFF. The DNA for the CDR3 is TGTGCCAGCTCATTCGACAGGGAAAAGAACACTGAAGCTTTCTTT.

J is TRBJ1-2 and V is TRBV28, with D possibly being TRBD1 (6 bases). Trimming cost V 4 bases and J 8 bases, with 17 bases left between them. Germline-derived CDR1 and CDR2 are MDHEN and SYDVKM. CDR3 length: 14 amino acids. The CDR3 here is CASSSLQGFEGYTF. The CDR3 region has the DNA TGTGCCAGCAGTTCCCTCCAGGGGTTTGAAGGCTACACCTTC.

This clone has only a few counts. The chain combines TRBV21-1 with TRBJ1-1; TRBD1 was called by the table and not checked on the DNA. TRBV21-1 is reported as a pseudogene. The CDR3 is made up of 17 amino acids. The chain's CDR3 is CASSNMLGVRGNTEAFF. The CDR3 DNA follows: TGTGCCAGCAGCAATATGTTAGGGGTTCGAGGGAACACTGAAGCTTTCTTT.

This rearrangement joins TRBV19 to TRBJ1-5; perhaps TRBD1 as D (6 bases). Germline V gene sequence: CDR1 LNHDA, CDR2 SQIVND (reference sequence). V was pared by 0 bases and J by 5 bases, with 11 bases between. The CDR3 consists of 15 residues. CDR3 DNA sequence: TGTGCCAGTAGTATAGACTTAGGGGGGGATCAGCCCCAGCATTTT. This sequence encodes CASSIDLGGDQPQHF.